This TCR beta chain stems from a study of T cell responses to AZD1222 COVID-19 vaccine. Overall study: Both about-4-week and about-12-week second-dose recipients were combined.

Germline values: CDR1 MNHNY, CDR2 SVGAGI (reference sequence). Trimming stripped 6 bases from V and 0 bases from J, with 9 bases between. The CDR3 sequence is 15 residues long. Measured with immunoSEQ multiplex PCR; TCRdb has only the in-frame clones, and not every one. The data show more than 140,000 clones, roughly 90% seen once. On this clone itself: Its antigen is not known.

Study findings and constraints: Spike as a whole was targeted by vaccine-associated CD4 TCRs, dominant at 160-218 and 743-854. Donors in the cohort were predominantly white British and more often female, and clonal diversity was possibly underestimated.

Sequencing was performed on peripheral blood, taken on day 0 of AZD1222 vaccination. V is TRBV6-6 and J is TRBJ1-6; D perhaps matches TRBD1 (5 bases). This receptor was obtained from an adult in good health. The CDR3 bases are TGTGCCAGCAGACAGGAGAGCTCCTATAATTCACCCCTCCACTTT. This encodes CASRQESSYNSPLHF.